This paragraph covers one TCR beta chain sequence. Antigen: not known. The entry originates in a study of OX40 agonist ivuxolimab in advanced cancers. Background on the study: The patients received agonistic anti-OX40 (CD134) antibody ivuxolimab. Dose-escalation subjects each had hepatocellular carcinoma, melanoma, renal cell or head and neck cancer.

Findings and limits, study-wide: Dosing at 0.1 to 3.0 mg/kg was accompanied by clonal expansion of CD4+ and CD8+ blood T cells by week 6.

The repertoire was sequenced with immunoSEQ multiplex PCR; TCRdb's copy has only in-frame clones and lacks some. The table has under 85,000 clones, around 94% seen once. V lost 0 bases and J lost 4; bases outside the gene matches: 3. Germline V gene sequence: CDR1 SGHTA, CDR2 FQGNSA. The length of the CDR3 is 16 residues. V is TRBV7-2 and J is TRBJ2-3; 11 bases align to TRBD2. The clonotype originates from an adult with an advanced solid tumor such as melanoma, head and neck, liver or kidney cancer. Sequences were derived from CD4+ or CD8+ T cells sorted from blood, sampled in a trial of the OX40 agonist ivuxolimab. The CDR3 sequence: CASSLALAGGADTQYF. The CDR3 DNA sequence: TGTGCCAGCAGCTTAGCGCTAGCGGGAGGTGCAGATACGCAGTATTTT.